The 6 T cell receptor beta chains below come from one sample, sequenced in a study of T cell responses to AZD1222 COVID-19 vaccine (dated by TCRdb to about 2021). Library creation used the immunoSEQ multiplex PCR assay. What TCRdb holds here is the immuneACCESS table cut down to in-frame rearrangements. Part of the clones is not present; checked against another copy, under half of the missing clones reflect an unresolved V gene, and the others are unexplained. This sample holds about 54,000 clones; about 86% were observed only once. The ten largest clones add up to 6.9% of the sample. The sample's time point, from its label and the paper: about 28 days (+/-7) after the second vaccine dose. This specimen was peripheral blood, taken 28 days after the second AZD1222 dose. These receptors were collected from an adult who received the AZD1222 COVID-19 vaccine.

The genes are TRBV12-3 or TRBV12-4 and TRBJ1-5; no reliable D call. V lost 6 bases and J lost 8, with 11 bases in between. This CDR3 is 12 amino acids long. CDR3 nucleotide sequence: TGTGCCAGCAGGACTGACGGAGAGCCCCAGCATTTT. Protein: CASRTDGEPQHF.

This clone appeared once. This CDR3 reads CASGIAGSTDTQYF. CDR3 sequence (DNA): TGTGCCAGCGGGATAGCGGGGAGCACAGATACGCAGTATTTT. V and J are TRBV2 and TRBJ2-3; 8 positions match TRBD2. This CDR3 has 14 residues. The germline V gene encodes CDR1 SNHLY and CDR2 FYNNEI. V dropped 8 bases and J dropped 0; count of bases not matched to a gene: 4. Drawing the rest from reference TRBV2 and TRBJ2-3, the complete variable domain is EPEVTQTPSHQVTQMGQEVILRCVPISNHLYFYWYRQILGQKVEFLVSFYNNEISEKSEIFDDQFSVERPDGSNFTLKIRSTKLEDSAMYFCASGIAGSTDTQYFGPGTRLTVL.

The V and J genes are TRBV6-5 and TRBJ2-7, with D possibly matching TRBD1 (8 bases). Germline CDR1 MNHEY, CDR2 SVGAGI. CDR3 length: 16 amino acids. Trimming removed 2 bases at V and 2 bases at J, with 16 bases between. CDR3 in amino acids: CASSYPTGGGAYEQYF. Here the CDR3 DNA reads TGTGCCAGCAGTTACCCAACAGGGGGGGGAGCCTACGAGCAGTACTTC.

The V gene is TRBV7-9, the J gene TRBJ1-3, with a tentative D call TRBD1 (5 bases). CDR3 length: 15 residues. The V gene's germline CDR1 is SEHNR and CDR2 FQNEAQ (reference sequence). V was cut by 5 bases and J by 0 bases, with 11 bases left in between. The CDR3 DNA reads TGTGCCAGCAGCCCGACCGGGACCTCTGGAAACACCATATATTTT. Protein product: CASSPTGTSGNTIYF.

Only a few counts were recorded for this clone. The chain employs TRBV19 and TRBJ1-4, with D hard to call. From germline, CDR1 is LNHDA and CDR2 SQIVND (reference sequence). V lost 5 bases and J 0 bases, leaving 10 bases between the germline ends. The CDR3 has 15 amino acids. The CDR3 nucleotides read TGTGCCAGTAGTCTTCGGGGTGCAACTAATGAAAAACTGTTTTTT. Translated, it gives CASSLRGATNEKLFF.

The V and J genes are TRBV5-1 and TRBJ1-3; D is ambiguous. The CDR3 runs to 15 residues. Germline assignment: CDR1 SGHRS and CDR2 YFSETQ. Trimming pared 5 bases from V and 0 bases from J, leaving 12 bases between. CDR3 loop: CASSHGSNSGNTIYF. As DNA, the CDR3 is TGCGCCAGCAGTCACGGATCGAACTCTGGAAACACCATATATTTT.